A single sample gave rise to the 8 T cell receptor beta chains below, sequenced in a study of T-cell memory formation after mild COVID-19. MiXCR was run by TCRdb on the 5' RACE reads, yielding one entry per CDR3 protein. The sample has under 400,000 distinct CDR3 sequences; roughly 20% are singletons. The sequencing sample was made of PBMCs or a T cell subset sorted from them (not recorded which). Receptors originate from an adult woman who had mild COVID-19 (a few samples of this study predate the infection). Cell type and time point are not known.

The rearrangement links TRBV5-1 to TRBJ1-1, with D possibly being TRBD1 (6 bases). Germline V lookup: CDR1 SGHRS, CDR2 YFSETQ. The CDR3 runs to 15 residues. V shed 4 bases and J shed 1 base, with 14 bases lying between them. The CDR3 coding sequence is TGCGCCAGCAGCGAGCGCCCGACAGGGAACACTGAAGCTTTCTTT. This sequence encodes CASSERPTGNTEAFF.

Many counts were recorded for this clonotype. V is TRBV5-1 and J is TRBJ2-7, with 7 bases lining up with TRBD1. The CDR3 consists of 16 residues. Trimming at V came to 0 bases and at J to 3 bases, leaving 9 bases not matched to a gene. Looked up from germline, CDR1 is SGHRS and CDR2 is YFSETQ. This CDR3 is CASSLEPGQHHYEQYF. The DNA for the CDR3 is TGCGCCAGCAGCTTGGAGCCGGGACAGCACCACTACGAGCAGTACTTC.

The V call is TRBV6-4, the J call TRBJ2-2; 10 positions agree with TRBD1. This CDR3 has 16 residues. V shed 6 bases and J 7 bases; nucleotides not matched to a gene: 11. Germline V lookup: CDR1 MRHNA, CDR2 SNTAGT. DNA for the CDR3: TGTGCCAGCAGCCCCGGGACAGGGGCCGTGTACGGGGAGCTGTTTTTT. Translating it yields CASSPGTGAVYGELFF.

The rearrangement uses TRBV12-3 or TRBV12-4 and TRBJ1-1; no reliable D call. V shed 5 bases and J shed 1 base, with 11 bases lying between them. The CDR3 sequence is 14 residues long. The CDR3 region is CASSTRTQNTEAFF. CDR3 nucleotides: TGTGCCAGCAGTACCAGGACGCAGAACACTGAAGCTTTCTTT.

The V call is TRBV9, the J call TRBJ1-5; D ambiguous. Trimming left V 0 bases short and J 6 bases short, with 10 bases between. Germline V gives CDR1 SGDLS, CDR2 YYNGEE. There are 14 residues in the CDR3. CDR3 nucleotides: TGTGCCAGCAGCGTAGGGGTTGCCCCTCAGCCCCAGCATTTT. This encodes CASSVGVAPQPQHF.

CDR3 nucleotides: TGCGCCAGCAGCCCTTTGGGGCGGTCGGCTACCCGTTATCATGAGCAGTTCTTC. Encoded protein: CASSPLGRSATRYHEQFF. The chain couples TRBV4-1 to TRBJ2-1, with D tentatively TRBD1 (5 bases). V lost 4 bases and J lost 8, with 27 bases in between. The germline V gene encodes CDR1 MGHRA and CDR2 YSYEKL. The CDR3 totals 18 residues.

This clonotype turned up a few times. V and J are TRBV3-1 and TRBJ1-2; 8 bases agree with TRBD1. Trimming at V came to 3 bases and at J to 4 bases, leaving 4 bases not matched to a gene. CDR1 and CDR2 (germline): LGHDT, YNNKEL (reference sequence). This CDR3 has 14 amino acids. CDR3 nucleotide sequence: TGTGCCAGCAGCCACACCGGACAGGGCTATGGCTACACCTTC. Amino acid sequence: CASSHTGQGYGYTF.

The CDR3 region is CATSGNIAGGGTDTQYF. CDR3 bases: TGTGCCACCAGCGGAAACATAGCGGGAGGTGGCACAGATACGCAGTATTTT. The chain combines TRBV15 with TRBJ2-3; 10 bases are a match to TRBD2. Germline assignment: CDR1 LNHNV and CDR2 YYDKDF (reference sequence). The CDR3 runs 17 residues. The junction had 9 bases not matched to a gene; V was cut back by 5 bases and J by 1 base.